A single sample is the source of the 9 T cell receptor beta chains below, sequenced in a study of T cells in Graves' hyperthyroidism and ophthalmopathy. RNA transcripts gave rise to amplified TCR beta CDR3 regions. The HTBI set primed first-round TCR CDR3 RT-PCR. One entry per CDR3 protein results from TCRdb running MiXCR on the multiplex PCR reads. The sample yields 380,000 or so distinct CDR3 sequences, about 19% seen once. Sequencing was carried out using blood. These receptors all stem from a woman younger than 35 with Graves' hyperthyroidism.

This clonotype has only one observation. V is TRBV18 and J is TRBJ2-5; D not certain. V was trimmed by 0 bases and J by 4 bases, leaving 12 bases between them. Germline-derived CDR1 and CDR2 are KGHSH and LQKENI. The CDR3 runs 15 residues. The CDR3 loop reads CASSPPNRFPETQYF. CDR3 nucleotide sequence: TGTGCCAGCTCACCACCTAATAGATTTCCAGAGACCCAGTACTTC.

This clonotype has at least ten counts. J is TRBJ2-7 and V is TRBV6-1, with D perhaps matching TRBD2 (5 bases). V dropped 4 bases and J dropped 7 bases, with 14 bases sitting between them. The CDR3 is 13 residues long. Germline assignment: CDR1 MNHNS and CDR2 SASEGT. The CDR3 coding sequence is TGTGCCAGCAGTGCCGTTCCCGGGGTTGAGCAGTACTTC. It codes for CASSAVPGVEQYF.

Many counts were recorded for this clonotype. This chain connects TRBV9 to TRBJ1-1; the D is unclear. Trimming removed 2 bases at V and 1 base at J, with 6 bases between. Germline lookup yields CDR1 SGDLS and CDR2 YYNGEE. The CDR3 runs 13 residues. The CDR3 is CASSVGWNTEAFF. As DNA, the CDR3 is TGTGCCAGCAGCGTCGGCTGGAACACTGAAGCTTTCTTT.

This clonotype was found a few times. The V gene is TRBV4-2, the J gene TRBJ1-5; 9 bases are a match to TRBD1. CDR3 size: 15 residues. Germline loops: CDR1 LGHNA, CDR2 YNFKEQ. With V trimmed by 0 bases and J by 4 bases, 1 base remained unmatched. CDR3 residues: CASSQETGGNQPQHF. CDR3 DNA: TGTGCCAGCAGCCAAGAGACAGGGGGAAATCAGCCCCAGCATTTT.

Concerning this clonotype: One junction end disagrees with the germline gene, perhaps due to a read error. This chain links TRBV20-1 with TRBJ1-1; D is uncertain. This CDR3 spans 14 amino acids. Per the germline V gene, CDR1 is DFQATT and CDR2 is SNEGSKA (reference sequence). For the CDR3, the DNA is TGCAGTGCTAGAGATCCTATCGGGAACACTGATGCTTTCTTT. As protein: CSARDPIGNTDAFF.

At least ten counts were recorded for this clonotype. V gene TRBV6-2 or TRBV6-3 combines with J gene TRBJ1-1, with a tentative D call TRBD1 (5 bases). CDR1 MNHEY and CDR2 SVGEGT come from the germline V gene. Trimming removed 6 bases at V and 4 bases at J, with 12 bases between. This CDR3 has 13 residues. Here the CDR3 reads CASSGGTRTEAFF. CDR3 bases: TGTGCCAGCAGCGGAGGGACGCGCACTGAAGCTTTCTTT.

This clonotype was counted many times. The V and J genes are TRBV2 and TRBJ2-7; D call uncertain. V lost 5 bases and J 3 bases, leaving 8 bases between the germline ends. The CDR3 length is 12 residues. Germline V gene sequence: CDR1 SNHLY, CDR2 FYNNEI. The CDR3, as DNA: TGTGCCAGCAGTCGACAAATCTACGAGCAGTACTTC. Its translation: CASSRQIYEQYF.

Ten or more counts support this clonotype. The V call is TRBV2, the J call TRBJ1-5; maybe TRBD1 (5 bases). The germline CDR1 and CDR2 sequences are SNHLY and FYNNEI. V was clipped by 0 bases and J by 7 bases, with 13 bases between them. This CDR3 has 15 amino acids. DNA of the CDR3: TGTGCCAGCAGTGAAGCCGGGGGGTTGGGGCAGCCCCAGCATTTT. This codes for CASSEAGGLGQPQHF.

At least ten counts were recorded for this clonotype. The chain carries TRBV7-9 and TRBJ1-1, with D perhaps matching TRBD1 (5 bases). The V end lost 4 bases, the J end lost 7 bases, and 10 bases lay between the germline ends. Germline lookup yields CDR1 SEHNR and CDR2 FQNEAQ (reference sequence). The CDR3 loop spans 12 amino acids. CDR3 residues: CASSYDSVEAFF. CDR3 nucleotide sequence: TGTGCCAGCAGCTACGACAGTGTTGAAGCTTTCTTT.